This T cell receptor beta chain was observed in a study of CD8 T cells in Susac syndrome. Germline CDR1 KGHSH, CDR2 LQKENI. CDR3 length equals 13 residues. V lost 3 bases and J 3 bases, leaving 9 bases between the germline ends. Random hexamers were used to reverse transcribe an amount of roughly 0.5 to 1 ug RNA. The method of amplification for TCR beta CDR3 was immunoSEQ multiplex PCR, covering 54 Vbeta and 13 Jbeta. TCRdb recomputed calls from the immunoSEQ multiplex PCR reads with MiXCR, one row per CDR3 protein. The sample lists 77,000 or so distinct CDR3 sequences, 90% to 95% seen once, with about 0.52% in the top ten.

The chain uses TRBV18 and TRBJ2-7; perhaps TRBD1 as D (6 bases). This clonotype originated in a human donor with Susac syndrome. Sequenced input: CD4+ T cells from PBMCs. This CDR3 is CASSPSDSYEQYF. The CDR3 coding sequence is TGTGCCAGCTCACCCTCGGACAGCTACGAGCAGTACTTC.